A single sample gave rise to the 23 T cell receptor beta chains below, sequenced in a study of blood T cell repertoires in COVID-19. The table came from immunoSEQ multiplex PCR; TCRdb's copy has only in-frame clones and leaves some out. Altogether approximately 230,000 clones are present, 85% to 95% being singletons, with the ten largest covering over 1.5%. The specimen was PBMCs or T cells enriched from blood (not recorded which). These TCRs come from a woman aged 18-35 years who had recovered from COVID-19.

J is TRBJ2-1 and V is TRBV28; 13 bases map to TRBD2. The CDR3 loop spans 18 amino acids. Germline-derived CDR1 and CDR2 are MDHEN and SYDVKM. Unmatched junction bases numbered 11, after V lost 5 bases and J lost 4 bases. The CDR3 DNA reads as TGTGCCAGCAGTCCACGGACTAGCGGGAGAGCTTTTTACAATGAGCAGTTCTTC. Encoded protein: CASSPRTSGRAFYNEQFF.

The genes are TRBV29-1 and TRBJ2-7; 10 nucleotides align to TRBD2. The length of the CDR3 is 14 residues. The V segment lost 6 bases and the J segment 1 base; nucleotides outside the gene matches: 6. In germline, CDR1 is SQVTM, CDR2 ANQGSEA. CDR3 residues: CSVTLAGVSYEQYF. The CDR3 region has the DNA TGCAGCGTCACTCTAGCGGGAGTATCCTACGAGCAGTACTTC.

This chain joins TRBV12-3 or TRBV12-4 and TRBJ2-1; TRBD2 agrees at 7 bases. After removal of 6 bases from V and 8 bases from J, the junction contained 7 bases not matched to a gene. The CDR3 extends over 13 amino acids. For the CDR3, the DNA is TGTGCCAGCAGCCGCGGGAGCTTCGATGAGCAGTTCTTC. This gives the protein CASSRGSFDEQFF.

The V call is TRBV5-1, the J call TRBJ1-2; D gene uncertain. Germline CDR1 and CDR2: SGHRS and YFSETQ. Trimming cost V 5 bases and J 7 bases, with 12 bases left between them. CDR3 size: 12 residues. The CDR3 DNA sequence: TGCGCCAGCAGTTTAGATAGCGGTGGCTACACCTTC. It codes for CASSLDSGGYTF.

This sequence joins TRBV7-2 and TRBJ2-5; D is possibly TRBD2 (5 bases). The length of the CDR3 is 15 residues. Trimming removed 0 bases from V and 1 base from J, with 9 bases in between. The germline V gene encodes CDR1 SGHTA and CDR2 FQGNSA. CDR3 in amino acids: CASSLASGFQETQYF. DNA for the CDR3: TGTGCCAGCAGCTTAGCCTCGGGATTCCAAGAGACCCAGTACTTC.

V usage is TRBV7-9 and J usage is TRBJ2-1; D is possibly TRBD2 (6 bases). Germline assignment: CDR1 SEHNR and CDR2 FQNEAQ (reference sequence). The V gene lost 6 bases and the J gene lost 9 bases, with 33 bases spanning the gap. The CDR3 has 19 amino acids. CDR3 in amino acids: CASSSTQTLIAERGIEQFF. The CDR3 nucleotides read TGTGCCAGCAGTTCGACCCAAACCCTTATAGCGGAAAGAGGGATTGAGCAGTTCTTC.

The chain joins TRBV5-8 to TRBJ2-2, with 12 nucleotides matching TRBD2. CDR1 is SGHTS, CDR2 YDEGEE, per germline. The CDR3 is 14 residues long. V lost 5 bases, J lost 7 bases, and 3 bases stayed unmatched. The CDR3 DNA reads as TGTGCCAGCAGATGGACTAGCGGGATCGGGGAGCTGTTTTTT. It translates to CASRWTSGIGELFF. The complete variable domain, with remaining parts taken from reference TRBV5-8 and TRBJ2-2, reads EAGVTQSPTHLIKTRGQQATLRCSPISGHTSVYWYQQALGLGLQFLLWYDEGEERNRGNFPPRFSGRQFPNYSSELNVNALELEDSALYLCASRWTSGIGELFFGEGSRLTVL.

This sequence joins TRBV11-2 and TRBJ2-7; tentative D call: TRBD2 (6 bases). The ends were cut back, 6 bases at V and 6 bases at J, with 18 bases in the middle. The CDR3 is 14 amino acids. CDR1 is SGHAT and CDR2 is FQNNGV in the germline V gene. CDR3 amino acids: CASSPLSGLLEQYF. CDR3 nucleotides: TGTGCCAGCAGTCCCCTTAGCGGCCTCCTCGAGCAGTACTTC. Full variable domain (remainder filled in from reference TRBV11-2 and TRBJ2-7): EAGVAQSPRYKIIEKRQSVAFWCNPISGHATLYWYQQILGQGPKLLIQFQNNGVVDDSQLPKDRFSAERLKGVDSTLKIQPAKLEDSAVYLCASSPLSGLLEQYFGPGTRLTVT.

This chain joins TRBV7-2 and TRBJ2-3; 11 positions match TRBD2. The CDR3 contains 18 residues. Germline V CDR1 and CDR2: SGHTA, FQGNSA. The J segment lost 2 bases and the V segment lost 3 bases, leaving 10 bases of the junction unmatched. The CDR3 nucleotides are TGTGCCAGCAGCTTCCCGAGACTAGCGGGGTTAAACACAGATACGCAGTATTTT. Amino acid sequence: CASSFPRLAGLNTDTQYF.

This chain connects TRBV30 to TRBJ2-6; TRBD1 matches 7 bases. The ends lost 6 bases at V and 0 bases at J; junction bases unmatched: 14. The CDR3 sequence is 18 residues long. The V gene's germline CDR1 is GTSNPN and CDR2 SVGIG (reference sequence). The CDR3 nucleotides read TGTGCCTGTCGACAGGGATTAAAACTCAACTCTGGGGCCAACGTCCTGACTTTC. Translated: CACRQGLKLNSGANVLTF.

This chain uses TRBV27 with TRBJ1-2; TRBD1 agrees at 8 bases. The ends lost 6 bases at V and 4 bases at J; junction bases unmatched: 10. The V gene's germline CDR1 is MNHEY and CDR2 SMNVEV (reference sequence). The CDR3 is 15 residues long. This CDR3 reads CASSPGITGGYGYTF. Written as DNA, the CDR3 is TGTGCCAGCAGCCCAGGAATAACAGGGGGCTATGGCTACACCTTC.

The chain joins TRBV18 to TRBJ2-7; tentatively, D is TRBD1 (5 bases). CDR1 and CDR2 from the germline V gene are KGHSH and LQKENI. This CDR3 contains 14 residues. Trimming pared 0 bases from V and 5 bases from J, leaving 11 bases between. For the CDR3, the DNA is TGTGCCAGCTCACCACCGACAGTTAACGACGAGCAGTACTTC. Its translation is CASSPPTVNDEQYF.

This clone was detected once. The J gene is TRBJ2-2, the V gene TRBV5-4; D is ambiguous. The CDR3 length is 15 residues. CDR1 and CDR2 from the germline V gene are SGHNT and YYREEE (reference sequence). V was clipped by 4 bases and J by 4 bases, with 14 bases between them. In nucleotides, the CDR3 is TGTGCCAGCAGCCCACAGCAAGGAAGCACCGGGGAGCTGTTTTTT. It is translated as CASSPQQGSTGELFF.

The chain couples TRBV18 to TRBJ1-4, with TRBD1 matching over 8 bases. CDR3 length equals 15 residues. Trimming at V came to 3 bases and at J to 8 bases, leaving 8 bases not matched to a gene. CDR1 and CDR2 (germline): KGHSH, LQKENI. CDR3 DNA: TGTGCCAGCTCACCCGATGGACAGGGACGGGAAAAACTGTTTTTT. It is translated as CASSPDGQGREKLFF.

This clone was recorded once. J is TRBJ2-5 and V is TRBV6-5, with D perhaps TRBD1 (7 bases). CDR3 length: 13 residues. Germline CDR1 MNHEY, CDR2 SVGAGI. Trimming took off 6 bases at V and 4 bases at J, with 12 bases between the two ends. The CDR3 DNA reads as TGTGCCAGCAGGCGGGACAGAAGAGAGACCCAGTACTTC. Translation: CASRRDRRETQYF.

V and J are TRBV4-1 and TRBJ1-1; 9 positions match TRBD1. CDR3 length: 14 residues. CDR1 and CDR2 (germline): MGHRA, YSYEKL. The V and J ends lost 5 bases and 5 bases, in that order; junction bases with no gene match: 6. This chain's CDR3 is CASSYGTGNTEAFF. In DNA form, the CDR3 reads TGCGCCAGCAGCTACGGGACAGGGAATACTGAAGCTTTCTTT.

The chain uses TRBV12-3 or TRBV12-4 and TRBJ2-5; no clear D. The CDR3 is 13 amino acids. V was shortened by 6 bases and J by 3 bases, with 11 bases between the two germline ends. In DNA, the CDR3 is TGTGCCAGCAGAGACATCTACGAAGAGACCCAGTACTTC. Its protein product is CASRDIYEETQYF.

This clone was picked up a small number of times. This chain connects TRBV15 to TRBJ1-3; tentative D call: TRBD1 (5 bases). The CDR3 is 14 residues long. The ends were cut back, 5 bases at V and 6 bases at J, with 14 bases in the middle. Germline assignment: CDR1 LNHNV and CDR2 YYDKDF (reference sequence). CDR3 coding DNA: TGTGCCACCAGCCCCTCAGGGTTTGTAAACACCATATATTTT. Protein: CATSPSGFVNTIYF.

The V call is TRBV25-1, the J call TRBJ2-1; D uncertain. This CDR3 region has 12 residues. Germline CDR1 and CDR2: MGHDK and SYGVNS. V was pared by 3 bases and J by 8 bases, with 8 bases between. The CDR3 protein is CASSDRLDEQFF. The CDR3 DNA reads TGTGCCAGCAGTGATCGGCTAGATGAGCAGTTCTTC.

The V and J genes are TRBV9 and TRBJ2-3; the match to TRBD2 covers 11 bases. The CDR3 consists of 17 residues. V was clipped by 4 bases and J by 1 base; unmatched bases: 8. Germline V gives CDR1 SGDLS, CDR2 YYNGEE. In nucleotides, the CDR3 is TGTGCCAGCAGCCTCTCCGGGACTAGCGGCCGCACAGATACGCAGTATTTT. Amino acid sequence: CASSLSGTSGRTDTQYF.

The CDR3 DNA reads TGTGCCAGCAGCATAAGGGACAGTTTGACGTACGAGCAGTACTTC. Its protein product is CASSIRDSLTYEQYF. V and J are TRBV9 and TRBJ2-7, with TRBD1 matching over 7 bases. The V gene's germline CDR1 is SGDLS and CDR2 YYNGEE. V lost 4 bases, J lost 4 bases, and 11 bases stayed unmatched. The CDR3 covers 15 residues.

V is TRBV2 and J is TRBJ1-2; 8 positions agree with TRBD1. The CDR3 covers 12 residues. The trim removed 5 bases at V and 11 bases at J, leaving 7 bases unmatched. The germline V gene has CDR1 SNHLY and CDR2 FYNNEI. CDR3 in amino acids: CASSQGALGYTF. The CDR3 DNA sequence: TGTGCCAGCAGTCAGGGGGCCCTGGGTTACACCTTC.

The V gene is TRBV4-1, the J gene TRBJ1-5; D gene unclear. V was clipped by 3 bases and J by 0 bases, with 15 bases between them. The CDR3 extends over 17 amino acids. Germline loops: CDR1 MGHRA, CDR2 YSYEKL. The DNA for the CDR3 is TGCGCCAGCAGCCAGTACTTGGTCGGTAATAGCAATCAGCCCCAGCATTTT. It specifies CASSQYLVGNSNQPQHF.